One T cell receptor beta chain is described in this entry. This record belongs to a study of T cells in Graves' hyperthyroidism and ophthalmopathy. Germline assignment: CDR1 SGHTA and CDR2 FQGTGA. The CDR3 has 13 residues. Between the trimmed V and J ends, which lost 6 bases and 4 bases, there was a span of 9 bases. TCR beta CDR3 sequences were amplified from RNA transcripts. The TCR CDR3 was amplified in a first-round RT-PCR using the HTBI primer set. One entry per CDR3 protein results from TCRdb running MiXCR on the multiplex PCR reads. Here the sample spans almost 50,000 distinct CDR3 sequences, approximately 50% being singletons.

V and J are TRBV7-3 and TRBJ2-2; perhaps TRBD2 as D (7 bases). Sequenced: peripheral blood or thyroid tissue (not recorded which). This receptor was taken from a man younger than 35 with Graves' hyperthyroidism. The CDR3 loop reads CASSRGGTGELFF. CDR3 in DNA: TGTGCCAGCAGTAGGGGGGGCACCGGGGAGCTGTTTTTT.